The source of this T cell receptor beta chain is a study of T cell repertoires in cytomegalovirus infection. Study results and caveats: The ex vivo response showed dominance by HLA-C-restricted CMV-specific TCR beta clonotypes.

This clonotype was found many times. Its antigen is not known. The ends were cut back, 0 bases at V and 3 bases at J, with 12 bases in the middle. The CDR3 has 15 amino acids. Germline-derived CDR1 and CDR2 are DFQATT and SNEGSKA (reference sequence). MiXCR was run by TCRdb on the reads, yielding one entry per CDR3 protein. The profile covers about 260,000 distinct CDR3 sequences, with about an eighth appearing a single time and 8.5% to 10% taken by the ten largest. The chain uses TRBV20-1 and TRBJ2-1, with D possibly TRBD1 on 5 matching bases. The sample taken for sequencing was PBMCs. The clonotype originates from a human donor in good health (CMV status not recorded). Some clones in this sample may be carry-over from other donors' samples. The CDR3 is CSARDPSQGYNEQFF. CDR3 in DNA: TGCAGTGCTAGAGACCCTAGTCAGGGCTACAATGAGCAGTTCTTC.